Listed below are T cell receptor beta chains from one sample, sequenced in a study of OX40 agonist ivuxolimab in advanced cancers. TCRdb's copy holds only in-frame clones and misses some; the assay was immunoSEQ multiplex PCR. The data hold approximately 25,000 clones, with around 90% observed a single time. Sequencing was performed on CD4+ or CD8+ T cells sorted from blood, taken in a trial of the OX40 agonist ivuxolimab. The source of these receptors is an adult with an advanced solid tumor such as melanoma, head and neck, liver or kidney cancer. CDR3s include the opening cysteine and the closing phenylalanine or tryptophan. The order of the fields is D gene, clone size, J gene, V gene, CDR3 protein, CDR3 DNA. The D gene is left open where the match is weak. Clone size appears in some rows only: once, few, many, or a class for an expanded clone.

TRBD2,NA,TRBJ2-1,TRBV4-3,CASSRGTSGGLEQFF,TGCGCCAGCAGCCGGGGGACTAGCGGGGGACTTGAGCAGTTCTTC
TRBD2,NA,TRBJ2-3,TRBV7-9,CASSSKRGGTDTQYF,TGTGCCAGCAGCTCTAAGCGGGGGGGCACAGATACGCAGTATTTT
NA,NA,TRBJ2-1,TRBV27,CASSTIGNSYNEQFF,TGTGCCAGCAGTACCATCGGGAACTCCTACAATGAGCAGTTCTTC
NA,NA,TRBJ2-3,TRBV4-2,CASSQDRGPSTDTQYF,TGTGCCAGCAGCCAAGATCGGGGACCTAGCACAGATACGCAGTATTTT
TRBD2,NA,TRBJ2-7,TRBV18,CASSTSSGSPPSEQYF,TGTGCCAGCTCAACTTCTAGCGGGAGCCCTCCTTCCGAGCAGTACTTC
NA,NA,TRBJ1-1,TRBV7-2,CASSFPLRTEAFF,TGTGCCAGCAGCTTCCCTCTTAGGACTGAAGCTTTCTTT
NA,once,TRBJ2-7,TRBV30,CAWRGGGYEQYF,TGTGCCTGGCGAGGGGGGGGGTACGAGCAGTACTTC
NA,NA,TRBJ1-1,TRBV4-3,CASSQDGPSTEAFF,TGCGCCAGCAGCCAAGATGGGCCAAGCACTGAAGCTTTCTTT
NA,NA,TRBJ2-3,TRBV6-1,CASRGRRSSTDTQYF,TGTGCCAGCAGGGGGAGGCGGAGTAGCACAGATACGCAGTATTTT
TRBD2,NA,TRBJ2-5,TRBV14,CASSPGTSRSLYF,TGTGCCAGCAGCCCTGGGACTAGTCGTTCGTTGTACTTC
NA,once,TRBJ2-2,TRBV6-1,CASRVQYTGELFF,TGTGCCAGCAGGGTGCAATACACCGGGGAGCTGTTTTTT
TRBD1,NA,TRBJ1-2,TRBV19,CASSTSSYRGSNYGYTF,TGTGCCAGTAGTACATCGTCTTACAGGGGATCTAACTATGGCTACACCTTC
NA,NA,TRBJ2-1,TRBV7-9,CASSLGGGGYNEQFF,TGTGCCAGCAGCTTAGGGGGAGGGGGCTACAATGAGCAGTTCTTC
TRBD1,NA,TRBJ1-1,TRBV4-3,CASRADRVVTEAFF,TGCGCCAGCAGGGCCGACAGGGTGGTCACTGAAGCTTTCTTT
TRBD1,NA,TRBJ2-7,TRBV5-8,CASSFPAWDRGLTAEQYF,TGTGCCAGCAGCTTCCCAGCTTGGGACAGGGGGCTCACAGCCGAGCAGTACTTC
TRBD2,NA,TRBJ2-3,TRBV7-7,CASSERMTSGSIDTQYF,TGTGCTAGCAGCGAGAGAATGACTAGCGGGAGTATAGATACGCAGTATTTT
NA,NA,TRBJ2-3,TRBV5-1,CASSLSTDTQYF,TGCGCCAGCAGCTTGAGTACAGATACGCAGTATTTT
TRBD1,few,TRBJ1-2,TRBV10-2,CASSDRVVYGYTF,TGCGCCAGCAGCGACAGGGTCGTCTATGGCTACACCTTC
TRBD1,once,TRBJ2-5,TRBV9,CASSVGQGEETQYF,TGTGCCAGCAGCGTCGGACAGGGGGAAGAGACCCAGTACTTC
NA,NA,TRBJ2-3,TRBV10-1,CASSILPGDTQYF,TGCGCCAGCAGTATTCTACCCGGAGATACGCAGTATTTT
TRBD2,NA,TRBJ2-1,TRBV7-2,CASSFLLAGAYNEQFF,TGTGCCAGCAGTTTCCTACTAGCGGGAGCCTACAATGAGCAGTTCTTC
NA,NA,TRBJ2-7,TRBV5-1,CASSPRGQGLVSYEQYF,TGCGCCAGCAGCCCCCGAGGGCAGGGGCTTGTCTCCTACGAGCAGTACTTC
TRBD1,NA,TRBJ2-3,TRBV5-1,CASSYGQGGTDTQYF,TGCGCCAGCAGCTATGGACAGGGGGGCACAGATACGCAGTATTTT
TRBD1,NA,TRBJ2-3,TRBV7-3,CASSLSGQGTDTQYF,TGTGCCAGCAGCTTATCGGGACAGGGCACAGATACGCAGTATTTT
TRBD2,NA,TRBJ2-2,TRBV6-1,CASSKGLPGTGELFF,TGTGCCAGCAGCAAGGGACTACCTGGAACCGGGGAGCTGTTTTTT
NA,NA,TRBJ1-4,TRBV28,CASSTGQSLSNEKLFF,TGTGCCAGCAGCACCGGACAGTCTTTATCTAATGAAAAACTGTTTTTT
TRBD1,NA,TRBJ2-1,TRBV29-1,CSVRDSDLYNEQFF,TGCAGCGTGAGGGACAGCGATCTATACAATGAGCAGTTCTTC
TRBD1,NA,TRBJ1-2,TRBV6-1,CASTKGGDREGYTF,TGTGCCAGCACTAAAGGGGGAGACAGGGAGGGCTACACCTTC
TRBD2,NA,TRBJ2-7,TRBV6-1,CATLSISGRFYEQYF,TGTGCCACCCTCTCGATAAGCGGGAGGTTCTACGAGCAGTACTTC
TRBD2,NA,TRBJ2-1,TRBV18,CASRLTSGSYNEQFF,TGTGCCAGCCGTCTGACTAGCGGAAGTTACAATGAGCAGTTCTTC
NA,NA,TRBJ2-5,TRBV28,CASSLLTTSAETQYF,TGTGCCAGCAGTCTCCTTACTACCTCCGCAGAGACCCAGTACTTC
NA,NA,TRBJ2-5,TRBV7-2,CASSLGSLDVGPSGTQYF,TGTGCCAGCAGCTTAGGGTCTTTGGACGTAGGGCCGTCGGGGACCCAGTACTTC
TRBD1,NA,TRBJ2-7,TRBV14,CASSQIKGAAGSSYEQYF,TGTGCCAGCAGCCAGATTAAGGGGGCGGCCGGATCTTCCTACGAGCAGTACTTC
TRBD2,NA,TRBJ2-5,TRBV19,CASSRTSAQETQYF,TGTGCCAGTAGCCGGACTAGCGCCCAAGAGACCCAGTACTTC
NA,NA,TRBJ1-4,TRBV28,CASSPLWGRGNEKLFF,TGTGCCAGCAGCCCCCTTTGGGGGCGAGGGAATGAAAAACTGTTTTTT
TRBD1,NA,TRBJ1-1,TRBV11-1,CASSHRTGVGTEAFF,TGTGCCAGCAGCCACCGGACAGGGGTGGGCACTGAAGCTTTCTTT
NA,NA,TRBJ1-1,TRBV21-1,CASRGLIVRTEAFF,TGTGCCAGCAGAGGGTTAATAGTTCGCACTGAAGCTTTCTTT
NA,once,TRBJ1-6,TRBV6-5,CASSSGSYNSPLHF,TGTGCCAGCAGTTCTGGCAGTTATAATTCACCCCTCCACTTT
NA,once,TRBJ2-7,TRBV6-5,CASGRAGGGYEQYF,TGTGCCAGCGGGCGGGCGGGCGGAGGGTACGAGCAGTACTTC
NA,NA,TRBJ2-5,TRBV18,CASSPPLSQSHHQETQYF,TGTGCCAGCTCACCACCGTTGTCCCAATCTCATCATCAGGAGACCCAGTACTTC
NA,NA,TRBJ2-1,TRBV6-1,CASRGNGNEQFF,TGTGCCAGCAGGGGGAACGGGAATGAGCAGTTCTTC
NA,NA,TRBJ2-7,TRBV19,CASSIRESYEQYF,TGTGCCAGTAGTATCCGTGAGTCCTACGAGCAGTACTTC
NA,NA,TRBJ2-1,TRBV4-1,CASSQDVAPPPGNEQFF,TGCGCCAGCAGCCAAGATGTGGCACCTCCCCCAGGCAATGAGCAGTTCTTC
NA,NA,TRBJ2-7,TRBV5-6,CASSFGGSYEQYF,TGTGCCAGCAGCTTTGGGGGATCCTACGAGCAGTACTTC
NA,NA,TRBJ2-6,TRBV27,CASSWSGDGANVLTF,TGTGCCAGCAGTTGGTCGGGGGATGGGGCCAACGTCCTGACTTTC
TRBD2,NA,TRBJ2-1,TRBV5-1,CASRLSGSSINEQFF,TGCGCCAGCAGACTTAGCGGGAGTTCGATCAATGAGCAGTTCTTC
TRBD2,NA,TRBJ2-7,TRBV4-2,CASSQDRTSGSGEQYF,TGTGCCAGCAGCCAAGATCGGACTAGCGGGAGCGGCGAGCAGTACTTC
NA,NA,TRBJ1-6,TRBV15,CATSSGQTLAIYNSPLHF,TGTGCCACCAGCAGCGGACAGACCTTAGCTATCTATAATTCACCCCTCCACTTT
NA,once,TRBJ2-3,TRBV6-1,CASRDQGVGTDTQYF,TGTGCCAGCAGAGACCAGGGTGTTGGCACAGATACGCAGTATTTT
NA,NA,TRBJ1-3,TRBV29-1,CSVVGQGNSGNTIYF,TGCAGCGTTGTGGGCCAGGGGAACTCTGGAAACACCATATATTTT
NA,NA,TRBJ2-6,TRBV19,CASSKMVGGRGANVLTF,TGTGCCAGTAGTAAAATGGTCGGGGGCCGGGGGGCCAACGTCCTGACTTTC
NA,NA,TRBJ1-1,TRBV6-5,CASTRDLSMNTEAFF,TGTGCCAGCACCCGGGACTTATCCATGAACACTGAAGCTTTCTTT
TRBD2,NA,TRBJ2-1,TRBV7-3,CASSLSGSTYNEQFF,TGTGCCAGCAGCCTCAGCGGGAGCACCTACAATGAGCAGTTCTTC
NA,NA,TRBJ1-1,TRBV7-9,CASSIGLGTEAFF,TGTGCCAGCAGCATCGGGCTAGGGACTGAAGCTTTCTTT
NA,NA,TRBJ2-5,TRBV5-1,CASSSTPGEETQYF,TGCGCCAGCAGCTCGACCCCTGGGGAAGAGACCCAGTACTTC
NA,NA,TRBJ2-3,TRBV10-3,CAITPTGNSPTDTQYF,TGTGCCATCACCCCTACAGGAAATTCACCCACAGATACGCAGTATTTT
NA,NA,TRBJ2-1,TRBV14,CASSRDLFYNEQFF,TGTGCCAGCAGCCGGGACCTTTTTTACAATGAGCAGTTCTTC
TRBD1,few,TRBJ1-1,TRBV18,CASSRGGTGNTEAFF,TGTGCCAGCTCACGGGGAGGGACAGGGAACACTGAAGCTTTCTTT
TRBD1,NA,TRBJ2-5,TRBV19,CASSIVSGTGVRETQYF,TGTGCCAGTAGTATAGTCTCCGGGACAGGGGTTCGAGAGACCCAGTACTTC
TRBD1,NA,TRBJ1-2,TRBV15,CATSFEGAGGYTF,TGTGCCACCAGCTTCGAGGGGGCGGGTGGCTACACCTTC